These T cell receptor beta chains were read from a single sample in a study of blood T cells in healthy people across ages. TCRdb analysed the 5' RACE reads with MiXCR anew, one entry per CDR3 protein. This table has approximately 800,000 distinct CDR3 sequences, roughly 34% appearing once. The sequenced sample consisted of blood. The source of these receptors is a man younger than 35 in good health. Both conserved end residues are part of each CDR3. The D gene is left open where the match is weak. Some rows have no size entry. The others give once, few or many, or a class for an expanded clone.

V gene	D gene	clone size	J gene	CDR3 DNA	CDR3 protein
TRBV5-5	.	.	TRBJ2-3	TGTGCCAGCAGCCCCAGGGGGGCGAGCGGGGATACGCAGTATTTT	CASSPRGASGDTQYF
TRBV4-1	TRBD2	.	TRBJ2-4	TGCGCCAGCAGCCAAGAAGGGCGAGCGGGGGGAAACATTCAGTACTTC	CASSQEGRAGGNIQYF
TRBV7-9	.	.	TRBJ1-6	TGTGCCAGCAGCTTCATCGGACAGAAAATAGATTCACCCCTCCACTTT	CASSFIGQKIDSPLHF
TRBV10-3	.	.	TRBJ1-5	TGTGCCATCAGTGAGTCGTTTATCGGGCAGGACTATAGCAATCAGCCCCAGCATTTT	CAISESFIGQDYSNQPQHF
TRBV10-3	.	.	TRBJ2-1	TGTGCCATCAACCAACGACCGAACGATGAGCAGTTCTTC	CAINQRPNDEQFF
TRBV7-2	TRBD2	few	TRBJ2-7	TGTGCCAGCAGCATCACAGCGGGGGGTGAGCAGTACTTC	CASSITAGGEQYF
TRBV7-7	.	many	TRBJ2-5	TGTGCTAGCAGCCAGGGACCTGTGGAGACCCAGTACTTC	CASSQGPVETQYF
TRBV6-2/TRBV6-3	.	many	TRBJ2-5	TGTGCCAGCAGTTACTCGTTAAGGGACTCCCTCCAAGAGACCCAGTACTTC	CASSYSLRDSLQETQYF
TRBV29-1	TRBD1	many	TRBJ2-7	TGCAGCGTATCATGGGACAGGGGGATCACCTACGAGCAGTACTTC	CSVSWDRGITYEQYF
TRBV4-3	.	many	TRBJ1-2	TGCGCCAGCAGCCAAGATGCCGGATTGGGCAACTATGGCTACACCTTC	CASSQDAGLGNYGYTF
TRBV7-2	.	few	TRBJ1-4	TGTGCCAGCAGCTTAGGTTTTGCGGTTTTTGCGGAAAAACTGTTTTTT	CASSLGFAVFAEKLFF
TRBV29-1	.	.	TRBJ1-1	TGCAGCGTTGTCTTCGGAGCTCCGAACACTGAAGCTTTCTTT	CSVVFGAPNTEAFF
TRBV4-3	.	few	TRBJ1-1	TGCGCCAGCAGCCAACCGGGGGTAGCTTTCTTT	CASSQPGVAFF
TRBV6-5	.	.	TRBJ2-1	TGTGCCAGCAGGTACACCGGGAGTGAGCAGTTCTTC	CASRYTGSEQFF
TRBV7-2	.	few	TRBJ2-3	TGTGCCAGCAGCTTATTCGGGCAGAGCACAGATACGCGGTATTTT	CASSLFGQSTDTRYF
TRBV7-8	.	many	TRBJ1-5	TGTGCCAGCAGCTTTGGGGCCGGGCAGGGGTATCAGCCCCAGCATTTT	CASSFGAGQGYQPQHF
TRBV10-3	TRBD1	.	TRBJ2-7	TGTGCCATCAGTGAGGACGGACAGGGCAACGAGCAGTACTTC	CAISEDGQGNEQYF
TRBV20-1	TRBD1	.	TRBJ1-4	TGCAGTGCTAGGGGACAGGGGGGTTGGGAAAAACTGTTTTTT	CSARGQGGWEKLFF
TRBV20-1	.	.	TRBJ2-3	TGCAGTTCCTATGAGGGAGATACGCAGTATTTT	CSSYEGDTQYF
TRBV5-1	.	.	TRBJ2-5	TGCGCCAGCAGCTCAGAGTTACAAGAGACCCAGTACTTC	CASSSELQETQYF
TRBV6-5	TRBD2	.	TRBJ2-3	TGTGCCAGCAGTCGATCCGGGACTAGCGGGGGGGCCGCTATGCAGTATTTT	CASSRSGTSGGAAMQYF
TRBV7-9	.	.	TRBJ1-1	TGTGCCAGCAGCTTAGCGAGTGGGGGAAGCCTCGAAGCTTTCTTT	CASSLASGGSLEAFF
TRBV14	.	.	TRBJ1-2	TGTGCCAGCAGCCAAGAAGGTTCTCCCGGGACACCAAACTATGGCTACACCTTC	CASSQEGSPGTPNYGYTF
TRBV14	.	.	TRBJ2-1	TGTGCCAGCAGCCCCGGAAGGCGAGTTCTGTTCTTC	CASSPGRRVLFF
TRBV5-5	.	few	TRBJ2-7	TGTGCCAGCAGCTTGGCTATCGTAAGCTCCTACGAGCAGTACTTC	CASSLAIVSSYEQYF
TRBV29-1	TRBD1	few	TRBJ2-3	TGCAGCGTCGGGACAGGGACAGATACGCAGTATTTT	CSVGTGTDTQYF
TRBV7-9	TRBD2	few	TRBJ2-1	TGTGCCAGCAGCTTAGTAGCGGGGTCTTTCTACAATGAGCAGTTCTTC	CASSLVAGSFYNEQFF
TRBV4-3	TRBD2	many	TRBJ2-1	TGCGCCAGCAGCCCCACCGTAGTGGCGGGGGGTTACAATGAGCAGTTCTTC	CASSPTVVAGGYNEQFF
TRBV18	.	few	TRBJ2-5	TGTGCCAGCTCACGAGAGGCACAAGAGACCCAGTACTTC	CASSREAQETQYF
TRBV6-2/TRBV6-3	.	few	TRBJ2-1	TGTGCCAGCAGTGACACGGGGCTTCCCTACAATGAGCAGTTCTTC	CASSDTGLPYNEQFF
TRBV20-1	.	.	TRBJ2-3	TGCAGCGCCCCGGGGGGCTTGGAGATCACAGATACGCAGTATTTT	CSAPGGLEITDTQYF
TRBV6-2/TRBV6-3	.	once	TRBJ2-2	TGTGCCAGCAGTTACATGGCGGGGGCTACCATTATGGAGCTGTTTTTT	CASSYMAGATIMELFF
TRBV9	.	few	TRBJ1-2	TGTGCCAGCAGCGGACGGGATGGCTACACCTTC	CASSGRDGYTF
TRBV20-1	.	.	TRBJ2-5	TGCAGTGCTTTGAGACAGAGCCCACGGACCCAGTACTTC	CSALRQSPRTQYF
TRBV29-1	TRBD1	many	TRBJ2-5	TGCAGCGTTGAAACCGGGCGGGACAGGGTAGAGACCCAGTACTTC	CSVETGRDRVETQYF
TRBV3-1	.	.	TRBJ2-2	TGTGCCAGCAGCCACCGGCCTGGGGGAAAGAACACCGGGGAGCTGTTTTTT	CASSHRPGGKNTGELFF
TRBV20-1	.	.	TRBJ2-1	TGCAGTGCTCCATTCCCCTCCTACAATGAGCAGTTCTTC	CSAPFPSYNEQFF
TRBV5-1	.	.	TRBJ2-5	TGCGCCAGCAGCTTGGGCTCACAGACGAGGGAGACCCAGTACTTC	CASSLGSQTRETQYF
TRBV20-1	TRBD2	once	TRBJ2-5	TGTAGTGCTCTCCAATTTAGCGGGGAGTACCAAGAGACCCAGTACTTC	CSALQFSGEYQETQYF
TRBV2	.	.	TRBJ2-3	TGTGCCAGCGGGGGGACCTCTAGCACAGATACGCAGTATTTT	CASGGTSSTDTQYF
TRBV20-1	.	few	TRBJ1-6	TGCAGTGCTACAGACAGGACCAGCTCCTATAATTCACCCCTCCACTTT	CSATDRTSSYNSPLHF
TRBV4-3	TRBD2	.	TRBJ2-1	TGCGCCAGCAGCCAATACCCCGCTAGCGGAAATATCTACAATGAGCAGTTCTTC	CASSQYPASGNIYNEQFF
TRBV28	TRBD1	.	TRBJ2-7	TGTGCCAGCAGTTTATGGGGGACAGGGTCCTACGAGCAGTACTTC	CASSLWGTGSYEQYF
TRBV7-9	TRBD1	.	TRBJ2-1	TGTGCCAGCAGCCCGACAGGGGATTCCTACAATGAGCAGTTCTTC	CASSPTGDSYNEQFF
TRBV28	.	once	TRBJ2-7	TGTGCCAGCAGTGCCCCTCACGGGAACTACGAACAGTACTTC	CASSAPHGNYEQYF
TRBV10-3	.	.	TRBJ2-4	TGTGCCATCAGTGAGTCGAGAGGGGCCGGGGAGCAGTACTTC	CAISESRGAGEQYF
TRBV20-1	TRBD1	.	TRBJ1-2	TGCAGTGCTAGAGTAACAGGGGGCGGCTATGGCTACACCTTC	CSARVTGGGYGYTF